This TCR beta chain is drawn from a study of blood T cells in healthy people across ages. Regarding this clonotype: Its specificity is unknown.

Findings and limits, study-wide: Changes in expanded clonotypes were possibly confounded, as the CMV status of donors was unknown.

With 6 bases removed from V and 7 bases from J, the gap between germline ends came to 13 bases. The CDR3 is 12 amino acids. Germline values: CDR1 DFQATT, CDR2 SNEGSKA (reference sequence). Combining a sample-barcoded 5' primer with a J-beta primer mix, a second PCR ran for roughly 6 to 12 cycles. TCRdb re-called the 5' RACE reads with MiXCR, one entry per CDR3 protein. The sample lists about 1.4 million distinct CDR3 sequences, approximately 59% seen once, with over 5% in the top ten. The sequenced sample consisted of blood. The chain links TRBV20-1 to TRBJ2-1, with D possibly being TRBD2 (5 bases). The receptor was isolated from a man between 18 and 29 years old in good health. For the CDR3, the DNA is TGCAGTGCCCATACGGGGAGAAATGAGCAGTTCTTC. It encodes CSAHTGRNEQFF.